The 8 T cell receptor beta chains listed next were all sequenced from one sample in a study of cytomegalovirus exposure and HLA in healthy donors (dated by TCRdb to about 2017). Libraries were prepared through the immunoSEQ multiplex PCR assay. For the multiplex PCR, a mixture combining 60 forward primers for TCR Vbeta segments and 13 reverse primers for TCR Jbeta segments was used. This immuneACCESS table, as held by TCRdb, lists in-frame sequences with V and J called but not all clones. Of the missing ones, under half trace to an unresolved V gene in checked studies; the others have no known cause. This sample comprises some 150,000 clones, roughly 82% of them detected only once. The top ten hold around 6.1% of the sample. Sequenced input: PBMCs. The source is a man aged 25-40 years in good health and CMV-seropositive.

The rearrangement uses TRBV4-2 and TRBJ1-2, with TRBD1 matching 7 bases. Germline V gene lookup returns CDR1 LGHNA and CDR2 YNFKEQ. V shed 0 bases and J 3 bases; nucleotides not matched to a gene: 1. The CDR3 consists of 14 residues. The CDR3 protein is CASSQDRGDYGYTF. CDR3 nucleotide sequence: TGTGCCAGCAGCCAAGACAGGGGGGACTATGGCTACACCTTC.

The chain recombines TRBV5-4 with TRBJ1-6; TRBD1 aligns across 10 bases. The CDR3 is made up of 18 amino acids. Germline V gives CDR1 SGHNT, CDR2 YYREEE (reference sequence). Trimming cost V 4 bases and J 6 bases; bases outside gene matches: 13. The CDR3 region is CASSPRTRQGASNSPLHF. CDR3 nucleotide sequence: TGTGCCAGCAGCCCCAGAACCCGACAGGGGGCGAGTAATTCACCCCTCCACTTT.

The V and J genes are TRBV5-1 and TRBJ1-2; D call uncertain. The CDR3 runs 12 residues. V was shortened by 4 bases and J by 2 bases, with 6 bases between the two germline ends. From germline, CDR1 is SGHRS and CDR2 YFSETQ. DNA of the CDR3: TGCGCCAGCAGCAGCCTCAACTATGGCTACACCTTC. Translating it yields CASSSLNYGYTF.

There are a few counts of this clone. The rearrangement joins TRBV6-1 to TRBJ2-2; a possible D gene is TRBD2 (5 bases). Trimming took off 9 bases at V and 6 bases at J, with 14 bases between the two ends. The CDR3 is made up of 13 amino acids. CDR1 and CDR2 (germline): MNHNS, SASEGT. CDR3 in DNA: TGTGCCAGTGAAATATCCGGGGCCGGGGAGCTGTTTTTT. Its protein product is CASEISGAGELFF.

In its sample, this clone was seen once. The sample contains more than one DNA sequence encoding this CDR3. The chain employs TRBV30 and TRBJ1-1; tentative D call: TRBD1 (5 bases). Germline V gives CDR1 GTSNPN, CDR2 SVGIG (reference sequence). The CDR3 is 13 residues long. Between the trimmed V and J ends, which lost 0 bases and 5 bases, there was a span of 10 bases. For the CDR3, the DNA is TGTGCCTGGAGTGTCGGGGGGTGGACTGAAGCTTTCTTT. Translating it yields CAWSVGGWTEAFF.

The rearrangement uses TRBV6-5 and TRBJ2-5, with D hard to call. The better agreement between TRBJ2-7 and the DNA end casts doubt on the J call. From germline, CDR1 is MNHEY and CDR2 SVGAGI. This CDR3 has 12 amino acids. The CDR3 loop reads CASSYGLYEQYF. The CDR3 bases are TGTGCCAGCAGTTACGGGCTCTACGAGCAGTACTTC.

The chain is built from TRBV28 and TRBJ1-1; tentatively, D is TRBD1 (6 bases). This CDR3 has 13 residues. V was pared by 2 bases and J by 10 bases, with 14 bases between. The germline CDR1 and CDR2 sequences are MDHEN and SYDVKM. The CDR3 coding sequence is TGTGCCAGCAGTTTACTACGACAGGTTGGAGCTTTCTTT. This translates into CASSLLRQVGAFF. The full variable domain, completed using reference TRBV28 and TRBJ1-1, is DVKVTQSSRYLVKRTGEKVFLECVQDMDHENMFWYRQDPGLGLRLIYFSYDVKMKEKGDIPEGYSVSREKKERFSLILESASTNQTSMYLCASSLLRQVGAFFGQGTRLTVV.

The genes are TRBV9 and TRBJ2-7, with 11 nucleotides matching TRBD2. The CDR3 is 14 amino acids. CDR1 SGDLS and CDR2 YYNGEE come from the germline V gene. The junction had 2 bases not matched to a gene; V was cut back by 2 bases and J by 4 bases. The CDR3 reads CASSVASGRYEQYF. DNA for the CDR3: TGTGCCAGCAGCGTGGCTAGCGGGAGGTACGAGCAGTACTTC.